The 18 T cell receptor beta chains below were found in one sample sequenced in a study of T cells in Graves' hyperthyroidism and ophthalmopathy. There were TCR beta CDR3 regions amplified from RNA transcripts. First-round RT-PCR targeting the TCR CDR3 was performed with the HTBI primer set. Each CDR3 protein is one row after TCRdb ran MiXCR on the multiplex PCR reads. This table holds 500,000 to 600,000 distinct CDR3 sequences, about 45% found once. Sequenced: peripheral blood or thyroid tissue (not recorded which). The receptors were sampled from a woman younger than 30 with Graves' hyperthyroidism.

For this clonotype: No conserved phenylalanine or tryptophan ends this CDR3, so it is likely a read error. The chain couples TRBV10-2 to TRBJ2-7; TRBD1 or TRBD2 may be the D gene (6 bases each). V was cut by 3 bases and J by 7 bases, with 13 bases left in between. Germline V gene lookup returns CDR1 WSHSY and CDR2 SAAADI. This CDR3 comprises 13 residues. CDR3 protein: CASSDGRRGEQYL. DNA of the CDR3: TGCGCCAGCAGTGACGGCAGGAGGGGGGAGCAGTACCTC.

This clonotype was counted ten times or more. The J gene is TRBJ1-2, the V gene TRBV5-1, with unresolved D. The germline V and J ends were trimmed by 0 bases and 8 bases, with 11 bases remaining between them. Looked up from germline, CDR1 is SGHRS and CDR2 is YFSETQ. The CDR3 covers 13 residues. CDR3 bases: TGCGCCAGCAGCTTGGTGAGGGAGACGGGCTACACCTTC. The encoded protein is CASSLVRETGYTF.

This clonotype was seen at least ten times. This chain links TRBV9 with TRBJ2-7, with 10 bases lining up with TRBD2. J lost 4 bases, V lost 4 bases, and 5 bases had no gene match. The CDR3 consists of 14 residues. Germline-derived CDR1 and CDR2 are SGDLS and YYNGEE. CDR3 sequence: CASSPLAGEYEQYF. The CDR3 nucleotides read TGTGCCAGCAGCCCGCTAGCGGGAGAGTACGAGCAGTACTTC.

This chain joins TRBV7-2 and TRBJ1-4, with 11 bases lining up with TRBD1. Germline CDR1 reads SGHTA; CDR2 reads FQGNSA. V was clipped by 3 bases and J by 13 bases; unmatched bases: 1. The CDR3 runs 12 residues. The CDR3 region is CASSFGTGGLFF. The CDR3 region has the DNA TGTGCCAGCAGCTTCGGGACAGGGGGACTGTTTTTT.

This clonotype was found a few times. CDR3 loop: CASTPTKAPGPGELFF. Written as DNA, the CDR3 is TGTGCCAGCACCCCAACAAAGGCTCCAGGCCCCGGGGAGCTGTTTTTT. The V call is TRBV6-2 or TRBV6-3, the J call TRBJ2-2; no clear D. The CDR3 totals 16 residues. Germline V gene lookup returns CDR1 MNHEY and CDR2 SVGEGT. The V end was cut by 7 bases, the J end by 6 bases, with 21 bases between.

The rearrangement joins TRBV28 to TRBJ1-1, with D maybe TRBD1 (5 bases). The germline V and J ends were trimmed by 5 bases and 6 bases, with 19 bases remaining between them. Germline V gene lookup returns CDR1 MDHEN and CDR2 SYDVKM. The CDR3 loop spans 15 amino acids. CDR3 region: CASSHRRRVSPEAFF. The CDR3 bases are TGTGCCAGCAGTCATCGTCGCAGGGTGAGCCCTGAAGCTTTCTTT.

The chain has TRBV29-1 and TRBJ1-2; D remains unclear. CDR3 length: 13 amino acids. The germline gives CDR1 SQVTM, CDR2 ANQGSEA. V lost 1 base to trimming and J lost 5 bases, with 11 bases between them. The CDR3 here is CSVEVPFGYGYTF. CDR3 DNA: TGCAGCGTTGAAGTCCCCTTTGGGTATGGCTACACCTTC.

This clonotype was detected ten times or more. The rearrangement links TRBV2 to TRBJ1-1, with D perhaps TRBD1 (5 bases). This CDR3 is 13 amino acids long. Germline V gene data show CDR1 as SNHLY and CDR2 as FYNNEI. The V gene lost 6 bases and the J gene lost 0 bases, with 8 bases spanning the gap. The CDR3, as DNA: TGTGCCAGCAGAGACAGCTTGAACACTGAAGCTTTCTTT. This sequence encodes CASRDSLNTEAFF.

This clonotype was found many times. This rearrangement joins TRBV4-2 to TRBJ1-4; D remains ambiguous. Trimming left V 7 bases short and J 0 bases short, with 6 bases between. From germline, CDR1 is LGHNA and CDR2 YNFKEQ. CDR3 size: 13 residues. The chain's CDR3 is CASTAATNEKLFF. The CDR3 coding sequence is TGTGCCAGCACAGCTGCAACTAATGAAAAACTGTTTTTT.

The table lists this clonotype with a count of one. This sequence joins TRBV29-1 and TRBJ1-6, with 9 nucleotides matching TRBD1. CDR3 length: 19 residues. V shed 6 bases, J shed 5 bases, and the junction held 20 bases outside the gene matches. Germline assignment: CDR1 SQVTM and CDR2 ANQGSEA. The DNA for the CDR3 is TGCAGCGTCCGACAGGGGGGCAGTCAGGAACTCGGGCATAATTCACCCCTCCACTTT. Its protein is CSVRQGGSQELGHNSPLHF.

This clonotype was counted a single time. This may arise from a read error, as a much more abundant clone is one base away. The V gene is TRBV7-3, the J gene TRBJ2-7; 8 bases are shared with TRBD2. This CDR3 is built from 17 residues. The germline V gene encodes CDR1 SGHTA and CDR2 FQGTGA. The DNA of the CDR3 is TGTGCCAGCAGCTTTGTAGCGATTAGCGGGACTTTCTACGAGCGGTACTTC. It yields the protein CASSFVAISGTFYERYF.

The chain has TRBV6-1 and TRBJ2-7; 7 nucleotides agree with TRBD2. The CDR3 extends over 13 amino acids. V gave up 7 bases and J gave up 4 bases; unmatched junction bases: 7. The germline gives CDR1 MNHNS, CDR2 SASEGT. CDR3 protein: CASKESSGYEQYF. CDR3 DNA sequence: TGTGCCAGCAAAGAATCTAGCGGTTACGAGCAGTACTTC.

CDR3 protein: CATSDPGGNAPDYGYTF. CDR3 nucleotide sequence: TGTGCCACCAGTGATCCAGGGGGGAACGCTCCAGACTATGGCTACACCTTC. The V gene is TRBV24-1, the J gene TRBJ1-2, with 7 nucleotides matching TRBD1. Germline CDR1 is KGHDR and CDR2 is SFDVKD. This CDR3 contains 17 residues. V shed 3 bases and J 3 bases; nucleotides not matched to a gene: 12.

This clonotype has a single count. V is TRBV7-2 and J is TRBJ2-5; 7 bases fit TRBD1. The germline gives CDR1 SGHTA, CDR2 FQGNSA. The CDR3 extends over 12 amino acids. Unmatched junction bases numbered 7, after V lost 6 bases and J lost 9 bases. The CDR3 DNA reads as TGTGCCAGCAGGAACCATCAGGGGGCCCAGTACTTC. It is translated as CASRNHQGAQYF.

The table lists this clonotype with many counts. This chain uses TRBV12-3 or TRBV12-4 with TRBJ2-7; tentative D call: TRBD2 (5 bases). The CDR3 is made up of 15 amino acids. Trimming pared 7 bases from V and 0 bases from J, leaving 16 bases between. The chain's CDR3 is CASTVDPGSSYEQYF. The CDR3 DNA sequence: TGTGCCAGCACCGTAGACCCTGGGAGCTCCTACGAGCAGTACTTC.

This clonotype was detected ten times or more. The chain carries TRBV20-1 and TRBJ2-7; D possibly corresponds to TRBD1 (5 bases). CDR3 length equals 13 residues. Germline V CDR1 and CDR2: DFQATT, SNEGSKA (reference sequence). The V and J ends lost 3 bases and 0 bases respectively, with 9 bases between them. Here the CDR3 DNA reads TGCAGTGCTAGGACAGCAGTCTCCTACGAGCAGTACTTC. Its protein product is CSARTAVSYEQYF.

The chain recombines TRBV10-3 with TRBJ2-1; D tentatively reads TRBD1 or TRBD2 (5 bases each). V dropped 4 bases and J dropped 4 bases, with 8 bases sitting between them. There are 13 residues in the CDR3. Germline V lookup: CDR1 ENHRY, CDR2 SYGVKD. The chain's CDR3 is CAISVGEYNEQFF. Written as DNA, the CDR3 is TGTGCCATCAGTGTGGGGGAATACAATGAGCAGTTCTTC.

On this clonotype: A much more abundant neighbour one base away suggests this may be a read error. V and J are TRBV7-2 and TRBJ2-5; 9 bases fit TRBD2. This CDR3 region has 13 residues. CDR1 and CDR2 from the germline V gene are SGHTA and FQGNSA. CDR3 region: CASTIAGVEAQYF. As DNA, the CDR3 is TGTGCCAGCACCATAGCGGGAGTAGAGGCCCAGTACTTC.